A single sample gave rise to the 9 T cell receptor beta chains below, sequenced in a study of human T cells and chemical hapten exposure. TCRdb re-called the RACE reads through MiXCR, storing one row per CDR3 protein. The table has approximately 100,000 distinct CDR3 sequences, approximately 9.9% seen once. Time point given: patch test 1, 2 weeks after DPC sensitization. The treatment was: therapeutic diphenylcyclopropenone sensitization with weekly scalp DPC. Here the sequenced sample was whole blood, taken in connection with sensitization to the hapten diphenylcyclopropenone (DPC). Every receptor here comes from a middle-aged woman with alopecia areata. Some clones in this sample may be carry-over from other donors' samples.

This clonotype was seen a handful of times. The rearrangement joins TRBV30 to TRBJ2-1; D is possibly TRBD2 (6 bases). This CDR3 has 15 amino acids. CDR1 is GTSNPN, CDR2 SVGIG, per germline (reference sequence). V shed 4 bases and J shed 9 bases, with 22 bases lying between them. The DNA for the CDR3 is TGTGCCTGGACCTTACGGGACTCCCCGGTCGGTGAGCAGTTCTTC. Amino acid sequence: CAWTLRDSPVGEQFF.

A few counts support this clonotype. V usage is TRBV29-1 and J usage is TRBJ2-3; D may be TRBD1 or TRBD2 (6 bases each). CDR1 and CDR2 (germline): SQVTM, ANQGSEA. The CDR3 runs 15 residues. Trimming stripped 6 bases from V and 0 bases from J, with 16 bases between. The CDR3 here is CSVSARGASTDTQYF. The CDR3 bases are TGCAGCGTCTCGGCTAGGGGGGCTAGCACAGATACGCAGTATTTT.

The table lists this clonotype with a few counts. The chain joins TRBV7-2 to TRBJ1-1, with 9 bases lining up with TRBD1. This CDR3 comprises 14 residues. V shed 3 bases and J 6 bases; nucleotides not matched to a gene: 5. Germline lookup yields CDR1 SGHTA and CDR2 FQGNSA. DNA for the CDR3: TGTGCCAGCAGCTTGGGGACAGGGTGGGCTGAAGCTTTCTTT. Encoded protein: CASSLGTGWAEAFF.

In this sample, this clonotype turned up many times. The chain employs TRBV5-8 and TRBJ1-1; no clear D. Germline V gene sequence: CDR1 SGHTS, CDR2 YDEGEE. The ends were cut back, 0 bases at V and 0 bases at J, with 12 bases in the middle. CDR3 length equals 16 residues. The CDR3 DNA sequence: TGTGCCAGCAGCTTGGTATTCGGAAACATGAACACTGAAGCTTTCTTT. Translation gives CASSLVFGNMNTEAFF.

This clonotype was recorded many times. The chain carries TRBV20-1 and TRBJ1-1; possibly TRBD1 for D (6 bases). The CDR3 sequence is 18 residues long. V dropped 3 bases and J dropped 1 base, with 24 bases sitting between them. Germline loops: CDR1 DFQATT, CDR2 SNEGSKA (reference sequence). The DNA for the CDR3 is TGCAGTGCTAGGGACGTGAGACAAACCGGGACAAAGAACACTGAAGCTTTCTTT. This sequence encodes CSARDVRQTGTKNTEAFF.

This CDR3 is CSARAPGGAYNSPLHF. As DNA, the CDR3 is TGCAGTGCTAGAGCACCCGGTGGGGCTTATAATTCACCCCTCCACTTT. The chain links TRBV20-1 to TRBJ1-6, with D possibly matching TRBD1 (5 bases). The CDR3 spans 16 residues. V lost 1 base, J lost 4 bases, and 14 bases lay in between. Germline values: CDR1 DFQATT, CDR2 SNEGSKA (reference sequence).

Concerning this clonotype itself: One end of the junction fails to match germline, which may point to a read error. CDR3 in amino acids: CAISQGAGNQTQHF. In DNA, the CDR3 is TGTGCCATCAGCCAGGGGGCTGGCAATCAGACCCAGCATTTT. The chain employs TRBV10-3 and TRBJ1-5, with 8 bases fitting TRBD1. This CDR3 contains 14 residues. Germline V gene data show CDR1 as ENHRY and CDR2 as SYGVKD.

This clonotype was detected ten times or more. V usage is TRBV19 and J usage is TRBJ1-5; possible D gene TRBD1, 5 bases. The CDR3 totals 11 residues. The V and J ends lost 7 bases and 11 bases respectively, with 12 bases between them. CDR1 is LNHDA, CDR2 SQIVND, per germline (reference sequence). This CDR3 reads CASIRGRSQHF. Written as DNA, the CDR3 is TGTGCCAGTATCCGGGGGAGGTCCCAGCATTTT.

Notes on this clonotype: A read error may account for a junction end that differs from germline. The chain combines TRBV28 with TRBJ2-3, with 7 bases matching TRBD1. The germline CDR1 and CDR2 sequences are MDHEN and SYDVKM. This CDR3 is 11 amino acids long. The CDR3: CASSLGTAMHF. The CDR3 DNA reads TGTGCCAGCAGTCTCGGGACAGCGATGCATTTT.